A single sample gave rise to the 28 T cell receptor beta chains below, sequenced in a study of T cell responses to AZD1222 COVID-19 vaccine. Repertoires were generated with immunoSEQ multiplex PCR, while TCRdb's copy carries only in-frame clones and drops some. The table lists roughly 70,000 clones, 89% of them singletons, with approximately 8.6% in the top ten. The sequencing here drew on peripheral blood, taken 28 days after the second AZD1222 dose. The receptors shown here come from an adult who received the AZD1222 COVID-19 vaccine.

The sample holds one count of this clone. J is TRBJ2-7 and V is TRBV3-1 (or the pseudogene TRBV3-2); TRBD1 agrees at 7 bases. The trim removed 4 bases at V and 6 bases at J, leaving 12 bases unmatched. Looked up from germline, CDR1 is LGHDT and CDR2 is YNNKEL (reference sequence). The CDR3 totals 15 residues. The CDR3 spells CASSPIQGPLSEQYF. The CDR3 DNA reads TGTGCCAGCAGCCCGATACAGGGGCCCCTCTCCGAGCAGTACTTC.

The V call is TRBV28, the J call TRBJ2-4; TRBD1 aligns across 7 bases. Per germline, CDR1 MDHEN and CDR2 SYDVKM. This CDR3 is 17 amino acids long. Trimming took 6 bases from V and 6 from J; bases not matched to a gene: 17. DNA for the CDR3: TGTGCCAGCAGAAAGACAGGGATGGACCCAGGTACAAACATTCAGTACTTC. It yields the protein CASRKTGMDPGTNIQYF.

V is TRBV30 and J is TRBJ2-1, with a possible D match to TRBD2 (5 bases). Germline V CDR1 and CDR2: GTSNPN, SVGIG (reference sequence). V lost 0 bases to trimming and J lost 2 bases, with 14 bases between them. The CDR3 covers 16 residues. The DNA of the CDR3 is TGTGCCTGGAGTGTACGTCTAGCTCGCGCCTACAATGAGCAGTTCTTC. Translating gives CAWSVRLARAYNEQFF. Supplemented by reference TRBV30 and TRBJ2-1, the full variable domain reads SQTIHQWPATLVQPVGSPLSLECTVEGTSNPNLYWYRQAAGRGLQLLFYSVGIGQISSEVPQNLSASRPQDRQFILSSKKLLLSDSGFYLCAWSVRLARAYNEQFFGPGTRLTVL.

The rearrangement uses TRBV15 and TRBJ2-7; D gene unclear. The J call could be wrong; TRBJ2-5 is a better fit for the DNA end. This CDR3 is built from 16 residues. Germline CDR1 reads LNHNV; CDR2 reads YYDKDF (reference sequence). CDR3 sequence reads: CATSRDHFGDQETQYF. The CDR3 nucleotides are TGTGCCACCAGCAGAGATCATTTTGGGGACCAAGAGACCCAGTACTTC.

This chain joins TRBV11-2 and TRBJ1-5, with TRBD1 identical over 12 bases. Germline values: CDR1 SGHAT, CDR2 FQNNGV. J was trimmed by 6 bases and V by 4 bases; bases with no gene match: 10. This CDR3 region has 17 residues. The CDR3 nucleotides read TGTGCCAGCAGCTCAGGTGGGACAGGGGGCTATGCTCAGCCCCAGCATTTT. It translates to CASSSGGTGGYAQPQHF.

V and J are TRBV27 and TRBJ1-4; possibly TRBD1 for D (6 bases). CDR3 size: 17 residues. The V end was cut by 6 bases, the J end by 3 bases, with 20 bases between. Germline values: CDR1 MNHEY, CDR2 SMNVEV (reference sequence). In DNA form, the CDR3 reads TGTGCCAGCAGCCCGACAGGAGGGCGGGCGGCTAATGAAAAACTGTTTTTT. It encodes CASSPTGGRAANEKLFF.

The chain links TRBV11-1 to TRBJ2-2; tentative D call: TRBD2 (6 bases). CDR1 and CDR2 from the germline V gene are SGHAT and FQDESV (reference sequence). V gave up 4 bases and J gave up 2 bases, with 14 bases separating them. This CDR3 is built from 16 residues. CDR3 in DNA: TGTGCCAGCAGCTCAAGACCGGGACTTAACACCGGGGAGCTGTTTTTT. Its protein product is CASSSRPGLNTGELFF.

This rearrangement joins TRBV7-3 to TRBJ1-3; no clear D gene. The CDR3 consists of 13 residues. Trimming pared 5 bases from V and 4 bases from J, leaving 9 bases between. Germline CDR1 SGHTA, CDR2 FQGTGA. The CDR3 here is CASSPSGGNTIYF. The CDR3 DNA is TGTGCCAGCAGCCCGTCCGGGGGAAACACCATATATTTT. Supplemented by reference TRBV7-3 and TRBJ1-3, the full variable domain reads GAGVSQTPSNKVTEKGKYVELRCDPISGHTALYWYRQSLGQGPEFLIYFQGTGAADDSGLPNDRFFAVRPEGSVSTLKIQRTERGDSAVYLCASSPSGGNTIYFGEGSWLTVV.

The rearrangement joins TRBV5-1 to TRBJ1-1; the D gene is possibly TRBD1 (6 bases). V was trimmed by 4 bases and J by 1 base, leaving 11 bases between them. The germline CDR1 and CDR2 sequences are SGHRS and YFSETQ. The length of the CDR3 is 14 residues. CDR3 DNA sequence: TGCGCCAGCAGCCCAGGGGAAACGAACACTGAAGCTTTCTTT. Its protein product is CASSPGETNTEAFF.

The V and J genes are TRBV29-1 and TRBJ2-1, with unresolved D. Germline V CDR1 and CDR2: SQVTM, ANQGSEA. The CDR3 consists of 11 residues. V was trimmed by 4 bases and J by 7 bases, leaving 8 bases between them. The CDR3 nucleotides read TGCAGCGTTGTCCCCCCAAATGAGCAGTTCTTC. Its protein product is CSVVPPNEQFF.

This clone appeared once. The chain joins TRBV5-1 to TRBJ1-1; maybe TRBD1 (6 bases). V was trimmed by 1 base and J by 1 base, leaving 23 bases between them. The CDR3 has 19 amino acids. The germline V gene encodes CDR1 SGHRS and CDR2 YFSETQ. CDR3 bases: TGCGCCAGCAGCTTGTTTAGGCCGACCGGGACAACCGCGAACACTGAAGCTTTCTTT. Translated: CASSLFRPTGTTANTEAFF.

The J gene is TRBJ1-3, the V gene TRBV6-5; TRBD1 matches at 7 bases. The CDR3 consists of 16 residues. With V trimmed by 4 bases and J by 1 base, 7 bases remained unmatched. The germline CDR1 and CDR2 sequences are MNHEY and SVGAGI. CDR3 sequence reads: CASSSTGVYSGNTIYF. In nucleotides, the CDR3 is TGTGCCAGCAGTTCCACAGGGGTTTATTCTGGAAACACCATATATTTT.

This chain links TRBV2 with TRBJ1-1, with D unclear. This CDR3 has 13 amino acids. Germline CDR1 reads SNHLY; CDR2 reads FYNNEI. V lost 6 bases to trimming and J lost 4 bases, with 12 bases between them. The CDR3 loop is CASREHDSTEAFF. CDR3 coding DNA: TGTGCCAGCAGGGAACACGATAGCACTGAAGCTTTCTTT.

The rearrangement joins TRBV15 to TRBJ2-1, with 9 bases matching TRBD2. This CDR3 spans 17 amino acids. The V gene end was trimmed by 0 bases and the J gene end by 4 bases; junction bases not matched to a gene: 7. Germline lookup yields CDR1 LNHNV and CDR2 YYDKDF (reference sequence). The CDR3 loop reads CATSRDLRLAGYNEQFF. CDR3 coding DNA: TGTGCCACCAGCAGAGATCTACGGCTAGCGGGGTACAATGAGCAGTTCTTC.

The genes are TRBV6-2 or TRBV6-3 and TRBJ1-2, with a possible D match to TRBD1 (6 bases). The CDR3 runs to 13 residues. Trimming pared 2 bases from V and 2 bases from J, leaving 6 bases between. Per germline, CDR1 MNHEY and CDR2 SVGEGT. CDR3 amino acids: CASSYQGNYGYTF. The CDR3 bases are TGTGCCAGCAGTTACCAGGGGAACTATGGCTACACCTTC.

The chain recombines TRBV7-9 with TRBJ2-1, with 9 bases matching TRBD2. CDR1 SEHNR and CDR2 FQNEAQ come from the germline V gene (reference sequence). V lost 5 bases, J lost 4 bases, and 6 bases stayed unmatched. The CDR3 contains 15 residues. Here the CDR3 reads CASSHSGGLYNEQFF. For the CDR3, the DNA is TGTGCCAGCAGCCACAGCGGGGGGCTGTACAATGAGCAGTTCTTC.

This clone was detected only a few times. The chain carries TRBV9 and TRBJ2-3; weak D call: TRBD1 (6 bases). The V and J ends lost 0 bases and 4 bases respectively, with 12 bases between them. Germline V gives CDR1 SGDLS, CDR2 YYNGEE. There are 15 residues in the CDR3. The DNA of the CDR3 is TGTGCCAGCAGCGTAGATGGCAGGGGACCAGATACGCAGTATTTT. Its protein product is CASSVDGRGPDTQYF.

In DNA, the CDR3 is TGTGCCTGGCGACGCCTTGGGGCGATTAAAACGCAGTATTTT. Residues: CAWRRLGAIKTQYF. This chain links TRBV30 with TRBJ2-3; perhaps TRBD1 as D (5 bases). The germline gives CDR1 GTSNPN, CDR2 SVGIG (reference sequence). Trimming cost V 5 bases and J 9 bases, with 21 bases left between them. The CDR3 runs to 14 residues.

V is TRBV9 and J is TRBJ2-1; D is perhaps TRBD2 (6 bases). This CDR3 spans 15 amino acids. From germline, CDR1 is SGDLS and CDR2 YYNGEE. Trimming stripped 1 base from V and 5 bases from J, with 13 bases between. CDR3 DNA sequence: TGTGCCAGCAGCGTATCGTTACTAGCCAACAATGAGCAGTTCTTC. As protein: CASSVSLLANNEQFF. Full variable domain (rest looked up from reference TRBV9 and TRBJ2-1): DSGVTQTPKHLITATGQRVTLRCSPRSGDLSVYWYQQSLDQGLQFLIQYYNGEERAKGNILERFSAQQFPDLHSELNLSSLELGDSALYFCASSVSLLANNEQFFGPGTRLTVL.

The count of this clone is one. The chain is built from TRBV7-6 and TRBJ2-3; D uncertain. This CDR3 is 15 amino acids long. The germline CDR1 and CDR2 sequences are SGHVS and FNYEAQ. The germline V and J ends were trimmed by 8 bases and 2 bases, with 17 bases remaining between them. The CDR3 here is CASSRASTPTDTQYF. The CDR3 DNA reads TGTGCCAGCTCCCGGGCCTCCACCCCCACAGATACGCAGTATTTT.

The V gene is TRBV4-1, the J gene TRBJ1-5, with D uncertain. Between the trimmed V and J ends, which lost 0 bases and 4 bases, there was a span of 7 bases. Per the germline V gene, CDR1 is MGHRA and CDR2 is YSYEKL. The CDR3 spans 14 residues. CDR3 in amino acids: CASSQEGGNQPQHF. CDR3 DNA: TGCGCCAGCAGCCAAGAAGGCGGGAATCAGCCCCAGCATTTT.

This chain connects TRBV5-1 to TRBJ2-3; 9 bases fit TRBD2. This CDR3 region has 16 residues. The V gene end was trimmed by 0 bases and the J gene end by 1 base; junction bases not matched to a gene: 3. Germline CDR1 reads SGHRS; CDR2 reads YFSETQ. The CDR3 spells CASSLEAGGGTDTQYF. CDR3 DNA sequence: TGCGCCAGCAGCTTGGAAGCGGGAGGTGGCACAGATACGCAGTATTTT.

A few counts support this clone. V gene TRBV7-2 combines with J gene TRBJ2-1; 8 positions match TRBD2. The CDR3 has 17 residues. Trimming took 1 base from V and 5 from J; bases not matched to a gene: 10. Germline V gene data show CDR1 as SGHTA and CDR2 as FQGNSA. The CDR3 is CASSLVASGRRNNEQFF. CDR3 nucleotide sequence: TGTGCCAGCAGCTTAGTGGCTAGCGGGCGACGAAACAATGAGCAGTTCTTC.

This chain joins TRBV19 and TRBJ2-3, with TRBD2 identical over 8 bases. Losses at the gene ends were 4 bases for V and 1 base for J; bases not matched to a gene: 7. In germline, CDR1 is LNHDA, CDR2 SQIVND (reference sequence). CDR3 length: 16 residues. The CDR3 region has the DNA TGTGCCAGTAGTACGGGGACTAGAGGGGGCACAGATACGCAGTATTTT. Translation: CASSTGTRGGTDTQYF.

The chain has TRBV5-1 and TRBJ2-7, with D possibly being TRBD1 (5 bases). CDR1 is SGHRS and CDR2 is YFSETQ in the germline V gene. This CDR3 region has 16 residues. V was clipped by 0 bases and J by 1 base, with 14 bases between them. The CDR3 loop reads CASSLGQGYYSYEQYF. CDR3 DNA sequence: TGCGCCAGCAGCTTGGGGCAGGGCTACTATTCCTACGAGCAGTACTTC.

The rearrangement uses TRBV5-1 and TRBJ1-2; D unresolved. Trimming stripped 4 bases from V and 6 bases from J, with 7 bases between. CDR3 length: 11 residues. The germline V gene has CDR1 SGHRS and CDR2 YFSETQ. The CDR3 region is CASSPGDGYTF. CDR3 nucleotides: TGCGCCAGCAGCCCAGGCGATGGCTACACCTTC.

The chain links TRBV27 to TRBJ1-4; 7 bases are a match to TRBD1. Germline lookup yields CDR1 MNHEY and CDR2 SMNVEV (reference sequence). The junction had 10 bases not matched to a gene; V was cut back by 5 bases and J by 7 bases. CDR3 length: 15 residues. The CDR3 loop reads CASSPTGAASEKLFF. In nucleotides, the CDR3 is TGTGCCAGCAGTCCAACAGGGGCGGCTAGTGAAAAACTGTTTTTT.

V is TRBV30 and J is TRBJ2-7, with 11 positions matching TRBD1. Germline V CDR1 and CDR2: GTSNPN, SVGIG (reference sequence). The ends lost 1 base at V and 1 base at J; junction bases unmatched: 3. There are 15 residues in the CDR3. This CDR3 is CAWSAGTGGSYEQYF. The CDR3 DNA follows: TGTGCCTGGAGTGCCGGGACAGGGGGTTCCTACGAGCAGTACTTC.